The clone carrying this T cell receptor beta chain was seen only a few times. Germline loops: CDR1 SGHRS, CDR2 YFSETQ. CDR3 length equals 13 residues. The V end lost 3 bases, the J end lost 3 bases, and 10 bases lay between the germline ends. This sample was included in a study of CD8+ T cells in alopecia areata. Extracted RNA was reverse transcribed into cDNA, the sequencing template. Data came from immunoSEQ multiplex PCR; TCRdb stores just in-frame clones and leaves some out. The sample yields about 69,000 clones, approximately 64% seen once. This sample comprised CD8+ T cells sorted from blood, obtained at week 0. This chain connects TRBV5-1 to TRBJ2-7; D call uncertain. The clonotype comes from a human donor with alopecia areata. CDR3 in amino acids: CASSWRQNYEQYF. The CDR3 nucleotides are TGCGCCAGCAGCTGGCGGCAGAACTACGAGCAGTACTTC.